A selection of T cell receptor beta chains follows, all from one sample in a study of T cell clusters in autoimmune cytopenias. From its re-call of the multiplex PCR reads, TCRdb lists each CDR3 protein once, without DNA. The sample totals approximately 4,900 distinct CDR3 sequences. These same data were also listed under a study on T cell repertoires in aging, cancer and after chemotherapy.

Sequencing input: peripheral blood. Source of these receptors: a human donor with chronic lymphocytic leukemia. The donor label of this sample is uncertain. Both conserved end residues are part of each CDR3. Each record gives: V gene, clone size, J gene, CDR3 length, CDR3 protein. Size tells how often a clone was seen (once, few, many) or the class of an expanded clone, and some rows leave it out.

V: TRBV10-3; size: NA; J: TRBJ2-3; length: 17; CDR3: CAISEPERGPGGDTQYF
V: TRBV7-9; size: NA; J: TRBJ1-4; length: 14; CDR3: CASSLVSGTGKLFF
V: TRBV5-1; size: NA; J: TRBJ1-1; length: 14; CDR3: CASSQDRVLTEAFF
V: TRBV5-4; size: NA; J: TRBJ2-5; length: 14; CDR3: CASSLGQFKETQYF
V: TRBV5-1; size: NA; J: TRBJ2-5; length: 14; CDR3: CASSLGGDSPAQYF
V: TRBV6-1; size: NA; J: TRBJ2-5; length: 13; CDR3: CASTLQGFETQYF
V: TRBV19; size: NA; J: TRBJ2-3; length: 16; CDR3: CASSLALWLSPDTQYF
V: TRBV5-4; size: medium-sized; J: TRBJ2-7; length: 14; CDR3: CASSFRGKAYEQYF
V: TRBV5-4; size: NA; J: TRBJ2-7; length: 18; CDR3: CASSLPRQETQAGYEQYF
V: TRBV15; size: medium-sized; J: TRBJ1-2; length: 15; CDR3: CATSRDGRVGYGYTF
V: TRBV18; size: NA; J: TRBJ1-1; length: 15; CDR3: CASSPNQQGNTEAFF
V: TRBV10-3; size: medium-sized; J: TRBJ2-2; length: 15; CDR3: CAISQGRTGTGELFF
V: TRBV19; size: NA; J: TRBJ1-4; length: 13; CDR3: CASQGFFNEKLFF
V: TRBV6-1; size: NA; J: TRBJ1-3; length: 15; CDR3: CASSPEGQSGNTIYF